The rows below give T cell receptor beta chains drawn from one sample of a study of OX40 agonist ivuxolimab in advanced cancers. Using immunoSEQ multiplex PCR, the repertoire was profiled, and TCRdb retains in-frame clones only, with some absent. The sample carries some 80,000 clones, 92% recorded once. This sample comprised CD4+ or CD8+ T cells sorted from blood, obtained in a trial of the OX40 agonist ivuxolimab. The receptors shown here come from an adult with an advanced solid tumor such as melanoma, head and neck, liver or kidney cancer. Each CDR3 is given with its conserved first and last residue. The D gene is left open where the match is weak. Expanded clones are given a class, and other clones once, few, many or no size at all.

>-|TRBV30|-|TRBJ1-1
TGTGCCTGGAGTGTACGAGTGAACACTGAAGCTTTCTTT
CAWSVRVNTEAFF
>-|TRBV30|-|TRBJ2-3
TGTGCCTGGAGTGTACTAGCCCCCGGCGCAGATACGCAGTATTTT
CAWSVLAPGADTQYF
>-|TRBV7-6|-|TRBJ2-2
TGTGCCAGCAGTTCAGTTCCCGGGACTAACACCGGGGAGCTGTTTTTT
CASSSVPGTNTGELFF
>-|TRBV7-9|TRBD2|TRBJ2-1
TGTGCCAGCAGCTTCGGACTAGCGGGAGCATATCGTGAGCAGTTCTTC
CASSFGLAGAYREQFF
>-|TRBV6-4|TRBD1|TRBJ1-1
TGTGCCAGCAGCACAGGGGACACTGAAGCTTTCTTT
CASSTGDTEAFF
>once|TRBV29-1|TRBD1|TRBJ2-7
TGCAGCGTTACAGGGGGCGAGGGAGAAACCTACGAGCAGTACTTC
CSVTGGEGETYEQYF
>few|TRBV5-1|TRBD2|TRBJ2-3
TGCGCCAGCAGCTTGAATAGCGGGAGAGATACGCAGTATTTT
CASSLNSGRDTQYF
>-|TRBV14|-|TRBJ2-7
TGTGCCAGCAGCTATGACAGCTACGAGCAGTACTTC
CASSYDSYEQYF
>once|TRBV6-1|TRBD1|TRBJ1-3
TGTGCCAGCACCCTGACAGGGGGAAACACCATATATTTT
CASTLTGGNTIYF
>once|TRBV7-3|-|TRBJ2-5
TGTGCCAGCAGCTTAGCCAGAGAAGAGACCCAGTACTTC
CASSLAREETQYF
>once|TRBV6-6|-|TRBJ2-2
TGTGCCAGCAGTGTCGGCAGTCGCGGCACCGGGGAGCTGTTTTTT
CASSVGSRGTGELFF
>once|TRBV7-9|-|TRBJ2-7
TGTGCCAGCAGCCCCAGGGGGGCCTACGAGCAGTACTTC
CASSPRGAYEQYF
>-|TRBV5-1|-|TRBJ1-2
TGCGCCAGCAGCTCGACGGACTATGGCTACACCTTC
CASSSTDYGYTF
>-|TRBV7-8|-|TRBJ1-5
TGTGCCAGCAGCCTACTAGAGGGGTGGGGTCAGCCCCAGCATTTT
CASSLLEGWGQPQHF
>-|TRBV20-1|-|TRBJ1-2
TGCAGTGCTAGTGTCCGGCCTTCCACCTTC
CSASVRPSTF
>once|TRBV14|TRBD1|TRBJ2-7
TGTGCCAGCAGCCTAGTACAGGGGGCTCTTCGCGAGCAGTACTTC
CASSLVQGALREQYF
>-|TRBV11-3|TRBD1|TRBJ2-1
TGTGCCAGCAGCAAGACAGGGGGCAATGAGCAGTTCTTC
CASSKTGGNEQFF
>-|TRBV15|-|TRBJ1-1
TGTGCCACCAGCAGAGCCGAGGGTGCAAGAGGGACTGAAGCTTTCTTT
CATSRAEGARGTEAFF
>-|TRBV30|TRBD1|TRBJ2-5
TGTGCCTGGAGCCTCGGGACAGCCGAGAGAGAGACCCAGTACTTC
CAWSLGTAERETQYF
>-|TRBV19|-|TRBJ1-1
TGTGCCAGTAGTATAACAGGAAACACTGAAGCTTTCTTT
CASSITGNTEAFF
>-|TRBV6-5|-|TRBJ2-7
TGTGCCAGCAGCCAGCAGGGACTCTCCTACGAGCAGTACTTC
CASSQQGLSYEQYF
>-|TRBV5-8|TRBD1|TRBJ1-5
TGTGCCAGCAGCTCGCCAGGACAGGGCAATCAGCCCCAGCATTTT
CASSSPGQGNQPQHF
>once|TRBV2|TRBD1|TRBJ2-3
TGTGCCATATCACAGGGGGCTGGGTCAGATACGCAGTATTTT
CAISQGAGSDTQYF
>-|TRBV5-1|TRBD2|TRBJ2-1
TGCGCCAGCAGCCCTACAGCCTTAGCGGGAGTCTACAATGAGCAGTTCTTC
CASSPTALAGVYNEQFF
>-|TRBV27|-|TRBJ2-1
TGTGCCAGCACGACGGGATCGTACAATGAGCAGTTCTTC
CASTTGSYNEQFF
>-|TRBV7-8|TRBD1|TRBJ2-7
TGTGCCAGCAGCGACGACAGGGGGTACGAGCAGTACTTC
CASSDDRGYEQYF
>-|TRBV2|TRBD2|TRBJ2-7
TGTGCCAGCAGGGGAGGGGCTGGTGTCAGGACTATGGAGCAGTACTTC
CASRGGAGVRTMEQYF
>-|TRBV5-4|TRBD2|TRBJ2-3
TGTGCCAGCAGCTCATGGGACAGCGGGGGGGGCCGTGAAGATACGCAGTATTTT
CASSSWDSGGGREDTQYF
>-|TRBV5-1|-|TRBJ1-5
TGCGCCAGCAGGAGCGAACAGGGTCGGGCGAATCAGCCCCAGCATTTT
CASRSEQGRANQPQHF
>-|TRBV4-2|-|TRBJ1-3
TGTGCCAGCAGGACAGGACCCGACGGCTCTGGAAACACCATATATTTT
CASRTGPDGSGNTIYF
>-|TRBV7-9|-|TRBJ1-1
TGTGCCAGCAGCTTAGCTTCCCCGGGGGCGACTGAAGCTTTCTTT
CASSLASPGATEAFF
>-|TRBV6-5|-|TRBJ1-3
TGTGCCAGCAGTCTACGCAGGGAGGCTGGAAACACCATATATTTT
CASSLRREAGNTIYF
>-|TRBV27|-|TRBJ2-4
TGTGCCAGCAGTTTAGGGGGCCTAGCCAAAAACATTCAGTACTTC
CASSLGGLAKNIQYF
>once|TRBV6-1|-|TRBJ1-5
TGTGCCAGCAGTGAAGCGCCCTGGCAGCCCCAGCATTTT
CASSEAPWQPQHF
>-|TRBV5-1|-|TRBJ1-3
TGCGCCAGCAGCTCCGGGGGCGTCGCGGGAAACACCATATATTTT
CASSSGGVAGNTIYF
>-|TRBV10-2|-|TRBJ1-4
TGCGCCAGCAGTAATCAGAGATCGGCAGGGAATGAAAAACTGTTTTTT
CASSNQRSAGNEKLFF
>-|TRBV6-1|-|TRBJ1-3
TGTGCCAGCAGTCGGGAGTCCTTCTCTGGAAACACCATATATTTT
CASSRESFSGNTIYF
>-|TRBV19|-|TRBJ1-2
TGTGCCAGTAGTATAGCGACGACAGGCCTTAACTATGGCTACACCTTC
CASSIATTGLNYGYTF
>-|TRBV6-1|-|TRBJ2-1
TGTGCCAGCAATCCGGGGAGAACGGGTGAGCAGTTCTTC
CASNPGRTGEQFF
>-|TRBV5-1|TRBD1|TRBJ1-2
TGCGCCAGCAGCTTGGGTCAGGGGGCTGTCTATGGCTACACCTTC
CASSLGQGAVYGYTF
>-|TRBV7-2|-|TRBJ1-1
TGTGCCAGCAGCCACCCTAACACTGAAGCTTTCTTT
CASSHPNTEAFF